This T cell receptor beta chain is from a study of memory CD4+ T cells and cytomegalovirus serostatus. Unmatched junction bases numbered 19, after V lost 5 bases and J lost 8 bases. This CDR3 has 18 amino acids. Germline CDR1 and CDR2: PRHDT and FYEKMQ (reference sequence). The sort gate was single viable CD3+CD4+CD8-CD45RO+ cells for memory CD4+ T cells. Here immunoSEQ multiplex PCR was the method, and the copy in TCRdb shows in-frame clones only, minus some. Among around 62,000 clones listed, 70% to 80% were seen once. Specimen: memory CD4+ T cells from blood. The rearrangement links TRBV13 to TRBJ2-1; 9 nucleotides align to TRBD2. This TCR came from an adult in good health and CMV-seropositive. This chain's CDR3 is CASSPLSFSASGTDEQFF. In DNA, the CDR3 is TGTGCCAGCAGCCCCCTTTCATTTTCGGCTAGCGGGACGGATGAGCAGTTCTTC.